The 21 T cell receptor beta chains presented below share a single source sample, sequenced in a study of blood T cell repertoires in COVID-19. The assay was immunoSEQ multiplex PCR, and TCRdb's table has in-frame clones only and misses some. The table lists 39,000 or so clones, 65% to 85% of them singletons. Material: peripheral blood. All receptors come from a man aged 40-49 years with active or convalescent COVID-19.

The V gene is TRBV30, the J gene TRBJ2-1; unclear D gene. With 5 bases removed from V and 5 bases from J, the gap between germline ends came to 10 bases. CDR3 size: 12 residues. Per germline, CDR1 GTSNPN and CDR2 SVGIG (reference sequence). The CDR3 DNA reads as TGTGCCTGGGCGAGATCGAACAATGAGCAGTTCTTC. This sequence encodes CAWARSNNEQFF.

This clone has just a few counts. The gene calls are TRBV19 and TRBJ1-1; D possibly corresponds to TRBD1 (6 bases). The CDR3 length is 14 residues. V was pared by 7 bases and J by 5 bases, with 17 bases between. Germline CDR1 LNHDA, CDR2 SQIVND (reference sequence). DNA of the CDR3: TGTGCCAGTAACAAGGGGGGGAGAGGGACTGAAGCTTTCTTT. It specifies CASNKGGRGTEAFF.

The V gene is TRBV7-2, the J gene TRBJ2-4; weak D call: TRBD1 (5 bases). CDR3 length equals 11 residues. The V gene's germline CDR1 is SGHTA and CDR2 FQGNSA. Trimming took off 2 bases at V and 15 bases at J, with 11 bases between the two ends. The CDR3 reads CASSLMGQRYF. In DNA form, the CDR3 reads TGTGCCAGCAGCTTAATGGGGCAACGGTACTTC. The entire variable domain, with the rest obtained from reference TRBV7-2 and TRBJ2-4, is as follows: GAGVSQSPSNKVTEKGKDVELRCDPISGHTALYWYRQSLGQGLEFLIYFQGNSAPDKSGLPSDRFSAERTGGSVSTLTIQRTQQEDSAVYLCASSLMGQRYFGAGTRLSVL.

The chain joins TRBV6-5 to TRBJ1-5; no clear D. The CDR3 spans 13 residues. The V and J ends lost 4 bases and 3 bases respectively, with 7 bases between them. Germline CDR1 is MNHEY and CDR2 is SVGAGI. The CDR3 DNA follows: TGTGCCAGCAGTTCACGACACAATCAGCCCCAGCATTTT. Translating it yields CASSSRHNQPQHF.

The rearrangement links TRBV6-5 to TRBJ2-7, with D possibly TRBD2 on 6 matching bases. Germline CDR1 and CDR2: MNHEY and SVGAGI. V was trimmed by 7 bases and J by 1 base, leaving 11 bases between them. There are 13 residues in the CDR3. The CDR3 region is CASTEGLSYEQYF. The CDR3 nucleotides read TGTGCCAGCACGGAGGGACTTTCCTACGAGCAGTACTTC.

The chain couples TRBV28 to TRBJ1-5; D perhaps matches TRBD1 (5 bases). V dropped 2 bases and J dropped 12 bases, with 8 bases sitting between them. Per the germline V gene, CDR1 is MDHEN and CDR2 is SYDVKM. This CDR3 contains 11 residues. The CDR3 nucleotides are TGTGCCAGCAGTTTAAAGGGGCACCAGCATTTT. It encodes CASSLKGHQHF.

The rearrangement uses TRBV7-3 and TRBJ2-3; the match to TRBD2 covers 14 bases. The CDR3 has 19 amino acids. CDR1 is SGHTA, CDR2 FQGTGA, per germline. Trimming cost V 5 bases and J 2 bases; bases outside gene matches: 12. The CDR3 reads CASSHNGGTSGGPTDTQYF. The CDR3 DNA reads TGTGCCAGCAGCCATAACGGGGGGACTAGCGGGGGACCCACAGATACGCAGTATTTT.

V and J are TRBV28 and TRBJ2-5; no firm D call. V was clipped by 5 bases and J by 5 bases, with 12 bases between them. The CDR3 spans 13 residues. Germline V CDR1 and CDR2: MDHEN, SYDVKM. Here the CDR3 reads CASSTALLETQYF. The CDR3 bases are TGTGCCAGCAGTACCGCACTTTTGGAGACCCAGTACTTC.

The rearrangement links TRBV3-1 (or the pseudogene TRBV3-2) to TRBJ1-2; D remains ambiguous. V gave up 1 base and J gave up 6 bases, with 9 bases separating them. In germline, CDR1 is LGHDT, CDR2 YNNKEL (reference sequence). The CDR3 consists of 13 residues. CDR3 DNA sequence: TGTGCCAGCAGCCAAGGGCAGGCGCATGGCTACACCTTC. It yields the protein CASSQGQAHGYTF.

Here the CDR3 reads CASSATDVGEKLFF. The CDR3 bases are TGCGCCTCCTCTGCGACAGACGTGGGGGAAAAACTGTTTTTT. V and J are TRBV4-1 and TRBJ1-4; maybe TRBD1 (5 bases). The V gene lost 11 bases and the J gene lost 8 bases, with 21 bases spanning the gap. Germline CDR1 reads MGHRA; CDR2 reads YSYEKL. The CDR3 loop spans 14 amino acids.

The V and J genes are TRBV6-5 and TRBJ2-7, with 9 nucleotides matching TRBD1. Germline assignment: CDR1 MNHEY and CDR2 SVGAGI. CDR3 length: 14 residues. V lost 8 bases, J lost 5 bases, and 10 bases stayed unmatched. In DNA form, the CDR3 reads TGTGCCAGCGGGCCGGGGACAGGGAGTGACGAGCAGTACTTC. This sequence encodes CASGPGTGSDEQYF.

V and J are TRBV5-1 and TRBJ1-3; no definite D call. Trimming shortened V by 2 bases and J by 1 base, and 7 bases separated the two germline ends. In germline, CDR1 is SGHRS, CDR2 YFSETQ. The CDR3 has 14 amino acids. DNA for the CDR3: TGCGCCAGCAGCTTTAGCCTTTCTGGAAACACCATATATTTT. Residues: CASSFSLSGNTIYF. The entire variable domain, with the rest obtained from reference TRBV5-1 and TRBJ1-3, is as follows: KAGVTQTPRYLIKTRGQQVTLSCSPISGHRSVSWYQQTPGQGLQFLFEYFSETQRNKGNFPGRFSGRQFSNSRSEMNVSTLELGDSALYLCASSFSLSGNTIYFGEGSWLTVV.

The CDR3 nucleotides are TGCGCCACCTCGGACAGGGTTGGGCAGCCCCAGCATTTT. As protein: CATSDRVGQPQHF. This chain connects TRBV10-2 to TRBJ1-5, with TRBD1 matching over 8 bases. The junction had 9 bases not matched to a gene; V was cut back by 10 bases and J by 7 bases. The germline gives CDR1 WSHSY, CDR2 SAAADI. The CDR3 length is 13 residues.

The CDR3 DNA sequence: TGTGCCAGCAGCTTAAGTGGCACCCCCGCCGGGGAGCTGTTTTTT. It codes for CASSLSGTPAGELFF. This chain uses TRBV7-3 with TRBJ2-2; D remains ambiguous. Germline values: CDR1 SGHTA, CDR2 FQGTGA. V dropped 1 base and J dropped 6 bases, with 12 bases sitting between them. The CDR3 is 15 amino acids.

In this sample, this clone turned up a few times. The chain employs TRBV14 and TRBJ1-1, with D unresolved. The CDR3 is 14 residues long. The ends were cut back, 2 bases at V and 4 bases at J, with 11 bases in the middle. CDR1 is SGHDN and CDR2 is FVKESK in the germline V gene. For the CDR3, the DNA is TGTGCCAGCAGCCAACTGCTCTCAGTCACTGAAGCTTTCTTT. It is translated as CASSQLLSVTEAFF.

This sequence joins TRBV29-1 and TRBJ1-1; possibly TRBD1 for D (5 bases). The germline gives CDR1 SQVTM, CDR2 ANQGSEA. Trimming stripped 5 bases from V and 4 bases from J, with 20 bases between. The length of the CDR3 is 15 residues. Here the CDR3 reads CSVRTPRAGSTEAFF. The CDR3 DNA sequence: TGCAGCGTTCGAACCCCTCGGGCAGGGTCCACTGAAGCTTTCTTT. Full variable domain (missing parts from reference TRBV29-1 and TRBJ1-1): SAVISQKPSRDICQRGTSLTIQCQVDSQVTMMFWYRQQPGQSLTLIATANQGSEATYESGFVIDKFPISRPNLTFSTLTVSNMSPEDSSIYLCSVRTPRAGSTEAFFGQGTRLTVV.

This chain connects TRBV29-1 to TRBJ1-2; a weak D match, TRBD1 (6 bases). Germline values: CDR1 SQVTM, CDR2 ANQGSEA. CDR3 length: 13 amino acids. V lost 5 bases and J 7 bases, leaving 17 bases between the germline ends. CDR3 nucleotide sequence: TGCAGCGTTAGGACAGCAAGCTCTTCTGGCTACACCTTC. Protein: CSVRTASSSGYTF.

The CDR3 protein is CASSLVEFYGYTF. In DNA form, the CDR3 reads TGTGCCAGCAGCTTAGTAGAATTCTATGGCTACACCTTC. This sequence joins TRBV11-3 and TRBJ1-2; no clear D. CDR1 is SGHNT, CDR2 YENEEA, per germline. This CDR3 has 13 residues. V was shortened by 1 base and J by 4 bases, with 7 bases between the two germline ends.

This chain uses TRBV9 with TRBJ2-1, with TRBD2 matching over 10 bases. This CDR3 is 15 amino acids long. Germline CDR1 SGDLS, CDR2 YYNGEE. The V and J ends lost 0 bases and 6 bases, in that order; junction bases with no gene match: 3. CDR3 region: CASSVASGSINEQFF. The CDR3 DNA reads TGTGCCAGCAGCGTAGCTAGCGGGAGTATCAATGAGCAGTTCTTC. The full variable domain, in which reference TRBV9 and TRBJ2-1 provide the parts outside the CDR3, is DSGVTQTPKHLITATGQRVTLRCSPRSGDLSVYWYQQSLDQGLQFLIQYYNGEERAKGNILERFSAQQFPDLHSELNLSSLELGDSALYFCASSVASGSINEQFFGPGTRLTVL.

This clone was seen at least ten times. The gene calls are TRBV5-6 and TRBJ2-7; D gene unclear. The CDR3 has 12 residues. V gave up 0 bases and J gave up 4 bases, with 5 bases separating them. Looked up from germline, CDR1 is SGHDT and CDR2 is YYEEEE. The CDR3 DNA reads TGTGCCAGCAGCTTGGCGGTTTACGAGCAGTACTTC. Residues: CASSLAVYEQYF.

The chain carries TRBV28 and TRBJ1-1; maybe TRBD1 (5 bases). Germline CDR1 and CDR2: MDHEN and SYDVKM. The CDR3 is 15 amino acids. Between the trimmed V and J ends, which lost 8 bases and 5 bases, there was a span of 21 bases. Here the CDR3 reads CASAGPFPQTTEAFF. CDR3 coding DNA: TGTGCCAGCGCGGGACCCTTCCCCCAGACGACTGAAGCTTTCTTT.